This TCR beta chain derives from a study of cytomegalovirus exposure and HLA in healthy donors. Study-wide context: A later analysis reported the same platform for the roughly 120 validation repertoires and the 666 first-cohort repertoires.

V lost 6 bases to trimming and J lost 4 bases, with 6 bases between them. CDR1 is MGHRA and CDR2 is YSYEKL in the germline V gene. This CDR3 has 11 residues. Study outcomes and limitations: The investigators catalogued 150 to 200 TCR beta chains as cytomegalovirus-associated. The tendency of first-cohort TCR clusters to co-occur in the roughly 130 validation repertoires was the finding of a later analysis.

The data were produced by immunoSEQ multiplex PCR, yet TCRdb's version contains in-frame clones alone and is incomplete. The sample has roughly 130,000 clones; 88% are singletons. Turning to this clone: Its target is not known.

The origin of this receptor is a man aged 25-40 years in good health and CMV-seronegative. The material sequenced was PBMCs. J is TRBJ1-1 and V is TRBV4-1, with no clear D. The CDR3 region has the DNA TGCGCCAGCAGTCGCGGCACTGAAGCTTTCTTT. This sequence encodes CASSRGTEAFF.